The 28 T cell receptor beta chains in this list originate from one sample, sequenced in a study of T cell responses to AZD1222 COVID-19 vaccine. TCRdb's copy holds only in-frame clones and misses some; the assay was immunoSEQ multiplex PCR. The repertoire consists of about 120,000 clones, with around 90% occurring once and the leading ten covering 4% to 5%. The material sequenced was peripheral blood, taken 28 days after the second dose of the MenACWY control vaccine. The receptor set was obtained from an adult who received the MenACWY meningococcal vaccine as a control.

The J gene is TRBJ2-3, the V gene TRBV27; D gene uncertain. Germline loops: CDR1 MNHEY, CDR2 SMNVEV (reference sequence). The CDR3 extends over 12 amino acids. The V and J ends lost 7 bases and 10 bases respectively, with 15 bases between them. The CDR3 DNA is TGTGCCAGCAATTATCCACCGGGTCCGCAGTATTTT. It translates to CASNYPPGPQYF.

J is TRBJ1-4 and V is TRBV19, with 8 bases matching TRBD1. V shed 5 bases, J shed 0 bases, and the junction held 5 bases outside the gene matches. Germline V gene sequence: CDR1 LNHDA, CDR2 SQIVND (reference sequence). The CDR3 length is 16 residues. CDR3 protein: CASSYDRGPTNEKLFF. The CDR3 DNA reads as TGTGCCAGTAGTTACGACAGGGGACCAACTAATGAAAAACTGTTTTTT. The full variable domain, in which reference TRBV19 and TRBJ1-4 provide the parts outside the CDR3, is DGGITQSPKYLFRKEGQNVTLSCEQNLNHDAMYWYRQDPGQGLRLIYYSQIVNDFQKGDIAEGYSVSREKKESFPLTVTSAQKNPTAFYLCASSYDRGPTNEKLFFGSGTQLSVL.

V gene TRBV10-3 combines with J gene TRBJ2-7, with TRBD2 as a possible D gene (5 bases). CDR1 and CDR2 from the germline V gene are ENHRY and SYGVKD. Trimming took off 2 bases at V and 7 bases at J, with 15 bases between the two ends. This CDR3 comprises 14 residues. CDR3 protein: CAISEIEGLGEQYV. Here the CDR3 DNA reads TGTGCCATCAGTGAGATTGAGGGTCTGGGGGAGCAGTACGTC.

The chain's CDR3 is CASRSYGTSGYNEQFF. As DNA, the CDR3 is TGTGCCAGCAGATCTTACGGGACTAGCGGGTACAATGAGCAGTTCTTC. J is TRBJ2-1 and V is TRBV5-6; 12 bases fit TRBD2. The V segment lost 5 bases and the J segment 4 bases; nucleotides outside the gene matches: 7. The CDR3 is 16 amino acids. Germline V gene sequence: CDR1 SGHDT, CDR2 YYEEEE.

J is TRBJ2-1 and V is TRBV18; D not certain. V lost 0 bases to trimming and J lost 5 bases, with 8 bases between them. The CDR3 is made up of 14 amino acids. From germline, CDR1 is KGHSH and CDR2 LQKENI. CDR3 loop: CASSPPRANNEQFF. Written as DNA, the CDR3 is TGTGCCAGCTCACCACCTAGGGCAAACAATGAGCAGTTCTTC.

CDR3 amino acids: CASSFPRVGGQPQHF. The CDR3 nucleotides read TGTGCCAGCAGTTTTCCCAGGGTCGGCGGTCAGCCCCAGCATTTT. The chain carries TRBV28 and TRBJ1-5; TRBD1 is a possible D gene (5 bases). Between the trimmed V and J ends, which lost 3 bases and 6 bases, there was a span of 15 bases. CDR1 and CDR2 from the germline V gene are MDHEN and SYDVKM. This CDR3 spans 15 amino acids.

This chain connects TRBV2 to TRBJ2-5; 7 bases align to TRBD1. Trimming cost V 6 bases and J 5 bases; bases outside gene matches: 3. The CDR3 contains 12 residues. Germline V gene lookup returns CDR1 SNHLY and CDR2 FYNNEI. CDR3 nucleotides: TGTGCCAGCAGAACAGGGGCGGAGACCCAGTACTTC. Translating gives CASRTGAETQYF.

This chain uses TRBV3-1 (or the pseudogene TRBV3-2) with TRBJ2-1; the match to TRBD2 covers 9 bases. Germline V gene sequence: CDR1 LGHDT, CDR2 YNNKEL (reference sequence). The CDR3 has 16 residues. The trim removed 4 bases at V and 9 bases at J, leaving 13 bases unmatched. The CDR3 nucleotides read TGTGCCAGCAGCCCCCGGGGTAGCGGGAGTCGCGGTGAGCAGTTCTTC. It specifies CASSPRGSGSRGEQFF.

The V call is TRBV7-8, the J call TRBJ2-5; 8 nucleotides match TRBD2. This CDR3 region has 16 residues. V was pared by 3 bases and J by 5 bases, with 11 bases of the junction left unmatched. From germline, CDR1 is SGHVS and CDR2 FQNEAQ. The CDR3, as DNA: TGTGCCAGCAGCTTCGGCCGGGGGGGTACTCAGGAGACCCAGTACTTC. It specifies CASSFGRGGTQETQYF.

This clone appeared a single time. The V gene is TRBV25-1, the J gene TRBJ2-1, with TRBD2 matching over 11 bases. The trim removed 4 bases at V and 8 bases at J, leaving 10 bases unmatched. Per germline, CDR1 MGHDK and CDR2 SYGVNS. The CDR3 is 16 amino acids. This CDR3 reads CASSVSGTSGSYEQFF. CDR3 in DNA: TGTGCCAGCAGTGTCTCGGGAACTAGCGGGAGTTATGAGCAGTTCTTC.

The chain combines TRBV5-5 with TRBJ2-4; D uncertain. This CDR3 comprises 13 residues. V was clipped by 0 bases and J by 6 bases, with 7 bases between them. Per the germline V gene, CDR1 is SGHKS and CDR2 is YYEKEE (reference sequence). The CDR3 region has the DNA TGTGCCAGCAGCTTGGAGGGCCCAAACATTCAGTACTTC. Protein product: CASSLEGPNIQYF. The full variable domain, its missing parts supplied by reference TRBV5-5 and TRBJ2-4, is DAGVTQSPTHLIKTRGQQVTLRCSPISGHKSVSWYQQVLGQGPQFIFQYYEKEERGRGNFPDRFSARQFPNYSSELNVNALLLGDSALYLCASSLEGPNIQYFGAGTRLSVL.

For the CDR3, the DNA is TGTGCCAGCAGCGAGGGACTAGCGAGTACCTACGAGCAGTACTTC. Translated, it gives CASSEGLASTYEQYF. This chain joins TRBV9 and TRBJ2-7, with 10 bases fitting TRBD2. CDR3 length: 15 amino acids. V dropped 3 bases and J dropped 2; count of bases not matched to a gene: 5. The V gene's germline CDR1 is SGDLS and CDR2 YYNGEE.

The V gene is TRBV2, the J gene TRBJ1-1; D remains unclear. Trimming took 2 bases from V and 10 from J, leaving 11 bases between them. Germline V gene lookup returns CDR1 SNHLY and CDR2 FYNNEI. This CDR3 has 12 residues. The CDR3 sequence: CASSERAGGAFF. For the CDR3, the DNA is TGTGCCAGCAGTGAAAGGGCGGGCGGAGCTTTCTTT.

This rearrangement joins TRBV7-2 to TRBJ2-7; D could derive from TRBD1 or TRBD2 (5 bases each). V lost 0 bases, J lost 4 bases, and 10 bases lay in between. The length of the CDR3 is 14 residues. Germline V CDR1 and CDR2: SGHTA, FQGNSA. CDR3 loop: CASSLAPGTYEQYV. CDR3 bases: TGTGCCAGCAGCTTAGCGCCAGGGACGTACGAGCAGTACGTC.

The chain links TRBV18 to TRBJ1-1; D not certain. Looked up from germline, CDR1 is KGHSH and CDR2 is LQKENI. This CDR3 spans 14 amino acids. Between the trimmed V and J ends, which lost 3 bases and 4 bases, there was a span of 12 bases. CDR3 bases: TGTGCCAGCTCACCGGGTCCGGGAAGCACTGAAGCTTTCTTT. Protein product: CASSPGPGSTEAFF.

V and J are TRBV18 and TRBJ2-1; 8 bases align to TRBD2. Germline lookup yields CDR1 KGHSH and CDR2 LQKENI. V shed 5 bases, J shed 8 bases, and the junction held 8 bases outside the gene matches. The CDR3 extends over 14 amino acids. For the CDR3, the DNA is TGTGCCAGCTCAGTGGCTAGCGGGTATTATGAGCAGTTCTTC. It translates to CASSVASGYYEQFF. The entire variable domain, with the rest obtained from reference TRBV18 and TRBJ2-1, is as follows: NAGVMQNPRHLVRRRGQEARLRCSPMKGHSHVYWYRQLPEEGLKFMVYLQKENIIDESGMPKERFSAEFPKEGPSILRIQQVVRGDSAAYFCASSVASGYYEQFFGPGTRLTVL.

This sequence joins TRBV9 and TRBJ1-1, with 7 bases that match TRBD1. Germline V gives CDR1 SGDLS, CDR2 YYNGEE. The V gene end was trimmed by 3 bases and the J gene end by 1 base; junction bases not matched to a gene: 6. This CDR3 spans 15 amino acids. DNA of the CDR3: TGTGCCAGCAGCGCCCGACAGGGTTGGAACACTGAAGCTTTCTTT. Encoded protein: CASSARQGWNTEAFF.

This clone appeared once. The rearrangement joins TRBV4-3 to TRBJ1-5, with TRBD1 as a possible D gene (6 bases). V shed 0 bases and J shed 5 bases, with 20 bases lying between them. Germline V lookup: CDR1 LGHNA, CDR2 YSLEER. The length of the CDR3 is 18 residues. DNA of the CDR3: TGCGCCAGCAGCCAAGATGTGTTACTAAGGACAGCCCATCAGCCCCAGCATTTT. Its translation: CASSQDVLLRTAHQPQHF.

CDR3 bases: TGTGCCAGCAGTCGCCGGACCGGTGGCACTGAAGCTTTCTTT. It is translated as CASSRRTGGTEAFF. The rearrangement links TRBV6-2 or TRBV6-3 to TRBJ1-1, with unresolved D. Germline assignment: CDR1 MNHEY and CDR2 SVGEGT. Trimming removed 5 bases from V and 4 bases from J, with 14 bases in between. CDR3 size: 14 residues.

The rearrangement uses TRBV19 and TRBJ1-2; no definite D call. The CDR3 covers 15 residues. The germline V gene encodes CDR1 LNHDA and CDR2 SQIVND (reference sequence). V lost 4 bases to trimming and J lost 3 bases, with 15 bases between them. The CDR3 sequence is CASSTGRGRDYGYTF. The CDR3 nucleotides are TGTGCCAGTAGTACCGGTCGGGGTAGGGACTATGGCTACACCTTC.

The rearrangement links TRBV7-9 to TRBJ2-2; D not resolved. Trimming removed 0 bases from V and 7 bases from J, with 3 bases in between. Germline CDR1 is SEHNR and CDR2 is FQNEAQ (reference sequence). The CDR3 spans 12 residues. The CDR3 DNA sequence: TGTGCCAGCAGCTTAGCCTTCGGGGAGCTGTTTTTT. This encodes CASSLAFGELFF.

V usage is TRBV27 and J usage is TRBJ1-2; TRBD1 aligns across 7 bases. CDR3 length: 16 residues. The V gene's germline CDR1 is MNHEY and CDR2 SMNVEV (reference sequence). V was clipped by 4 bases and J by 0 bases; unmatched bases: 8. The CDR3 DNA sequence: TGTGCCAGCAGTTCGCCCAGGACAGGCTCTAACTATGGCTACACCTTC. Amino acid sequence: CASSSPRTGSNYGYTF.

As DNA, the CDR3 is TGTGCCAGCAGCGACTTTACTTGGGGACAGGACCAAGAAAAACTGTTTTTT. It specifies CASSDFTWGQDQEKLFF. J is TRBJ1-4 and V is TRBV7-9; 8 bases are a match to TRBD1. This CDR3 region has 17 residues. V lost 5 bases, J lost 8 bases, and 16 bases stayed unmatched. CDR1 is SEHNR and CDR2 is FQNEAQ in the germline V gene (reference sequence).

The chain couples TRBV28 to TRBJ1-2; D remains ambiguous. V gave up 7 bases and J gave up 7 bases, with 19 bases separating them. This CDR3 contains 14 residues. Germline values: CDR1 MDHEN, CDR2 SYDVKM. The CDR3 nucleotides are TGTGCCAGCACCCTGGGCCAACTGCGGGGTGGCTACACCTTC. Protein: CASTLGQLRGGYTF.

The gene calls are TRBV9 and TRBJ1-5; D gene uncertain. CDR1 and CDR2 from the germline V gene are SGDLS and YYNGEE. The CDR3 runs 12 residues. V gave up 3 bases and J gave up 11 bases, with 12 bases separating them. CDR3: CASSDNSGSQHF. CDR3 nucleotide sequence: TGTGCCAGCAGCGATAATTCAGGTTCCCAGCATTTT.

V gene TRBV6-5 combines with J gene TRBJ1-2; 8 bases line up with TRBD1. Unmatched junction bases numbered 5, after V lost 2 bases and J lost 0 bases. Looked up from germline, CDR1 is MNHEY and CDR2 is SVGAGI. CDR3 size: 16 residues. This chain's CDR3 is CASSYLGQVSNYGYTF. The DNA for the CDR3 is TGTGCCAGCAGTTACCTGGGACAGGTCTCTAACTATGGCTACACCTTC.

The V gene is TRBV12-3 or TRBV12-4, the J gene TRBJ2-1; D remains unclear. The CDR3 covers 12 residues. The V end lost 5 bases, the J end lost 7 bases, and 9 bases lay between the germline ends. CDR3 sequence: CASSPSQNEQFF. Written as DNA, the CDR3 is TGTGCCAGCAGTCCGTCACAGAATGAGCAGTTCTTC.

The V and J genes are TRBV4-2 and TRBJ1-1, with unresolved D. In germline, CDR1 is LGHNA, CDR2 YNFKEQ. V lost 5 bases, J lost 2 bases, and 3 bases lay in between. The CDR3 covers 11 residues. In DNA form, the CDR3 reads TGTGCCAGCAGCATAAACACTGAAGCTTTCTTT. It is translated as CASSINTEAFF.